There are a few counts of the clone carrying this T cell receptor (beta chain). Antigen: not known. Trimming removed 6 bases from V and 8 bases from J, with 21 bases in between. Germline V lookup: CDR1 SGHDT, CDR2 YYEEEE. The CDR3 consists of 16 residues. This sample is drawn from a study of T cell repertoires in cytomegalovirus infection. About the research overall: HLA-C-restricted CMV epitopes, recently identified, and well-studied HLA-B-restricted ones were used by the study. Both a matching HLA type and CMV infection were indicated by public TCR beta signatures.

Via MiXCR, TCRdb re-called the reads, giving one row per CDR3 protein. This table holds about 340,000 distinct CDR3 sequences, almost 30% found once. Study observations and caveats: Across the ex vivo response, the dominant clonotypes were HLA-C-restricted CMV-specific TCR beta clonotypes. Pooled public TCR beta family frequency picked out CMV carriers with the relevant HLA.

The sequences come from cultured PBMCs, collected from culture after CMV antigen stimulation. V gene TRBV5-6 combines with J gene TRBJ1-6, with no clear D. This clonotype originated in a human donor in good health (CMV status not recorded). Some clones in this sample may be carry-over from other donors' samples. The CDR3 region is CASTTIENSLYSPLHF. Here the CDR3 DNA reads TGTGCCAGCACCACCATCGAGAACAGTCTGTATTCACCCCTCCACTTT.